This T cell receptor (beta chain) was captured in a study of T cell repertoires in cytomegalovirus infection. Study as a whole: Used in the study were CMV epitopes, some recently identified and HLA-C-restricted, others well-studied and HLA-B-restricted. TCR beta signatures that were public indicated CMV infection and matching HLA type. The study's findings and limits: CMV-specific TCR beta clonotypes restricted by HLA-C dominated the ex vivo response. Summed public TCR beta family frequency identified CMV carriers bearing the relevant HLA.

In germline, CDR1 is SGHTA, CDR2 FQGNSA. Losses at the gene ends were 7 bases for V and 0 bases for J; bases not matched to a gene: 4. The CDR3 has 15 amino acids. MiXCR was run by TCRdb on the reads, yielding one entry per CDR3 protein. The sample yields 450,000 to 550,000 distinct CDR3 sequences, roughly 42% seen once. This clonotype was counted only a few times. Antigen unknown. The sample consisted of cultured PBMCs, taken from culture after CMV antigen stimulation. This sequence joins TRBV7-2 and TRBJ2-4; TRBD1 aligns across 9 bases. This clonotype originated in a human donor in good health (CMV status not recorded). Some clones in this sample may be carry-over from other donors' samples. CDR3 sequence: CASTDRGGAKNIQYF. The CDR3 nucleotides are TGTGCCAGCACGGACAGGGGAGGAGCCAAAAACATTCAGTACTTC. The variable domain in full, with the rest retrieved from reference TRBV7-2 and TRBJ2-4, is GAGVSQSPSNKVTEKGKDVELRCDPISGHTALYWYRQSLGQGLEFLIYFQGNSAPDKSGLPSDRFSAERTGGSVSTLTIQRTQQEDSAVYLCASTDRGGAKNIQYFGAGTRLSVL.